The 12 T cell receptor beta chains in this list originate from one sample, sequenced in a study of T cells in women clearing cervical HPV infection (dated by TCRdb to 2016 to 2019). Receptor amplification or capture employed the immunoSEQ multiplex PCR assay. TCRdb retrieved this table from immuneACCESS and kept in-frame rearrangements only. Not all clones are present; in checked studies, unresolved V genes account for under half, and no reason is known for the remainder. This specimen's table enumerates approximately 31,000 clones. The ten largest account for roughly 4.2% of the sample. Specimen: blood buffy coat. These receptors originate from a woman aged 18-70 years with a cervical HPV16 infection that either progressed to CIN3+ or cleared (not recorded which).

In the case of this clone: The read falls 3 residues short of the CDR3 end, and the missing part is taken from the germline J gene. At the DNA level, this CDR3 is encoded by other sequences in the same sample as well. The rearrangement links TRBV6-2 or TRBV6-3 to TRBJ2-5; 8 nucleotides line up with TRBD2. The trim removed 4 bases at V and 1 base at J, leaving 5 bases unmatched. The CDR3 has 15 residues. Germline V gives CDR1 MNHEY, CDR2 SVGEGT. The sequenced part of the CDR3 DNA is TGTGCCAGCAGTTCGGGCGGGGGGCCCCAAGAGACC. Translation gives CASSSGGGPQET. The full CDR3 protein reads CASSSGGGPQETQYF.

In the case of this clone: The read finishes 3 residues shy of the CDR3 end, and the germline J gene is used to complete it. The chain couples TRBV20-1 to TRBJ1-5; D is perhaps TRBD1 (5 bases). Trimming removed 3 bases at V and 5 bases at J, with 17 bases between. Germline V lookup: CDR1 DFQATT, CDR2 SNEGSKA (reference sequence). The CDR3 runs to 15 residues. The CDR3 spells CSARRRRVGYQPQHF. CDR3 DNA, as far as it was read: TGCAGTGCTAGGCGTCGCAGGGTGGGATATCAGCCC.

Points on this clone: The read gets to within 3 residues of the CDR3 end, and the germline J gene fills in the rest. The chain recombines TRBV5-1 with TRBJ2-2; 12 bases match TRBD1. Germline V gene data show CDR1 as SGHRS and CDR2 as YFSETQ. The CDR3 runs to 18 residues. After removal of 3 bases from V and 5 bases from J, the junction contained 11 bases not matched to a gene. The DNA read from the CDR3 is TGCGCCAGCAGCTCATCCGGGACAGGGGGCCAGGGTACCGGGGAG. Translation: CASSSSGTGGQGTGE. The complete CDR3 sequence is CASSSSGTGGQGTGELFF.

CDR3 bases read: TGTGCCATCAGTGATATTCTAGCGGGGAGCTCCTACAATGAG. It translates to CAISDILAGSSYNE. The CDR3 in its entirety is CAISDILAGSSYNEQFF. The chain links TRBV10-3 to TRBJ2-1, with 9 bases that match TRBD2. Coverage ceases 3 residues before the CDR3 finishes, and the germline J gene fills in the end. V shed 3 bases and J 0 bases; nucleotides not matched to a gene: 6. CDR1 is ENHRY, CDR2 SYGVKD, per germline. This CDR3 has 17 residues.

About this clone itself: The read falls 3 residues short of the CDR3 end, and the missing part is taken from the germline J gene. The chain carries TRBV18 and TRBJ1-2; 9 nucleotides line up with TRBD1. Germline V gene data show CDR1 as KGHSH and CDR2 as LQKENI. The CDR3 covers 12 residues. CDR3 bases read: TGTGCCAGCTCACGGGACAGGGTCGAC. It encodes CASSRDRVD. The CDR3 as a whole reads CASSRDRVDYTF.

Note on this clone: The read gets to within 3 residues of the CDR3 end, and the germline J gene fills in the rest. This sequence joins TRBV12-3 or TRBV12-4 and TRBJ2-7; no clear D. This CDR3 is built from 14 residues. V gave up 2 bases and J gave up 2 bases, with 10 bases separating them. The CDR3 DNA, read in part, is TGTGCCAGCAGTTTATCTGGGCCAGCCTACGAG. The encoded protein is CASSLSGPAYE. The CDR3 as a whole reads CASSLSGPAYEQYF.

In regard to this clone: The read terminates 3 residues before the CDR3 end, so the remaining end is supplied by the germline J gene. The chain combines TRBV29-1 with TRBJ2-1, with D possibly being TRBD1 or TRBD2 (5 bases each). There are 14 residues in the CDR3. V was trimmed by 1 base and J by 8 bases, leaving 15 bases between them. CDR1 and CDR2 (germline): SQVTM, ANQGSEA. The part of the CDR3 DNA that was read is TGCAGCGTTGAAGGAGGGGCAGAGGGTTATGAG. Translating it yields CSVEGGAEGYE. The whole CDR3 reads CSVEGGAEGYEQFF.

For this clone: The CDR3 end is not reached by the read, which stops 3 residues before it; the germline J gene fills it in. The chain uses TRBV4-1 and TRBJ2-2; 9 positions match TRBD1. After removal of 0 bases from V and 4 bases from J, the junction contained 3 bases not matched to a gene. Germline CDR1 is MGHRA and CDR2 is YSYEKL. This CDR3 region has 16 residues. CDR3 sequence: CASSQDQTGGTGELFF. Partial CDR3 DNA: TGCGCCAGCAGCCAAGATCAGACAGGGGGCACCGGGGAG.

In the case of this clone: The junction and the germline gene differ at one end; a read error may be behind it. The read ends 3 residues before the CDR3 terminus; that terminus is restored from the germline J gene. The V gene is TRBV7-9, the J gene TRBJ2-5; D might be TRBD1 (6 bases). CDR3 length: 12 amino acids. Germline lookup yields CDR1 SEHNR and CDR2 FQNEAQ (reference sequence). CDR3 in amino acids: CSSHNRGETQYF. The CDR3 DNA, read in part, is TGTTCCAGCCATAATAGGGGGGAGACC.

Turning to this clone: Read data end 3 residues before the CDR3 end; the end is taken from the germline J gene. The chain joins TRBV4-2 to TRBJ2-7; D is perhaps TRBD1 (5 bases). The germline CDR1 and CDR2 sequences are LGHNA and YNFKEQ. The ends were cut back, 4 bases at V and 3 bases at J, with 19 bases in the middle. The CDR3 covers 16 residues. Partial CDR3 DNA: TGTGCCAGCAGCCGCTATAAGGCAGGGCGGTACTACGAG. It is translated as CASSRYKAGRYYE. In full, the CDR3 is CASSRYKAGRYYEQYF.

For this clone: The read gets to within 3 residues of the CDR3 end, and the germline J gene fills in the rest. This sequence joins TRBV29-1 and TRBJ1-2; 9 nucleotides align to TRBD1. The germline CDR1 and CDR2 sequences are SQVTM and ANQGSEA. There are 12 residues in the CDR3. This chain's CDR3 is CSGQQGARGYTF. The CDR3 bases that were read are TGCAGCGGCCAACAGGGGGCGCGGGGC.

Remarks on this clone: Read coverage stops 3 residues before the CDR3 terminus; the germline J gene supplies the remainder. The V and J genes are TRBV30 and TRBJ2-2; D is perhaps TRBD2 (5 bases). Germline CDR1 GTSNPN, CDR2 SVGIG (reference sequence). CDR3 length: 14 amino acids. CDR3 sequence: CAWRQRAGAERLFF. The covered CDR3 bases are TGTGCCTGGAGACAAAGGGCAGGAGCGGAAAGG.